The 21 T cell receptor beta chains below all came from one sample that was sequenced in a study of blood T cell repertoires in COVID-19. Generated by immunoSEQ multiplex PCR, the TCRdb table keeps only in-frame clones and is missing some. The sample comprises about 160,000 clones, approximately 90% of which are singletons, and approximately 5% rests with the top ten. Sequences were obtained from peripheral blood. Receptor source: a man aged 25-40 years with COVID-19, enrolled during active disease.

This chain joins TRBV7-8 and TRBJ1-2, with 10 positions matching TRBD1. Trimming at V came to 1 base and at J to 8 bases, leaving 7 bases not matched to a gene. Germline assignment: CDR1 SGHVS and CDR2 FQNEAQ. The CDR3 covers 15 residues. CDR3 sequence: CASSLVSTGGQGYTF. CDR3 DNA: TGTGCCAGCAGCTTAGTCTCGACAGGGGGCCAGGGCTACACCTTC.

The chain is built from TRBV19 and TRBJ1-5, with TRBD1 matching over 10 bases. Per the germline V gene, CDR1 is LNHDA and CDR2 is SQIVND (reference sequence). V lost 5 bases to trimming and J lost 4 bases; unmatched junction nucleotides: 5. The CDR3 consists of 15 residues. The CDR3 sequence: CASSVGDRGNQPQHF. DNA for the CDR3: TGTGCCAGTAGTGTCGGGGACAGGGGAAATCAGCCCCAGCATTTT.

The rearrangement joins TRBV7-3 to TRBJ2-3; TRBD2 matches 10 bases. This CDR3 region has 14 residues. V shed 5 bases and J 5 bases; nucleotides not matched to a gene: 4. The V gene's germline CDR1 is SGHTA and CDR2 FQGTGA. CDR3 sequence (DNA): TGTGCCAGCAGCATACTAGCGGGGATAGATACGCAGTATTTT. Translating it yields CASSILAGIDTQYF.

This clone was counted once. The V and J genes are TRBV19 and TRBJ1-2, with 8 bases identical to TRBD1. Losses at the gene ends were 3 bases for V and 2 bases for J; bases not matched to a gene: 5. CDR3 length: 15 amino acids. Germline V lookup: CDR1 LNHDA, CDR2 SQIVND (reference sequence). The CDR3 loop reads CASSMGTGSNYGYTF. Written as DNA, the CDR3 is TGTGCCAGTAGTATGGGGACAGGATCAAACTATGGCTACACCTTC.

This chain joins TRBV5-1 and TRBJ1-3; a possible D gene is TRBD1 (5 bases). The CDR3 contains 14 residues. Germline loops: CDR1 SGHRS, CDR2 YFSETQ. V was clipped by 4 bases and J by 3 bases, with 11 bases between them. CDR3 in DNA: TGCGCCAGCAGCATGGGACTAGATGGAAACACCATATATTTT. Translated, it gives CASSMGLDGNTIYF.

The chain links TRBV7-9 to TRBJ2-7; 8 nucleotides agree with TRBD1. The CDR3 runs 15 residues. J was trimmed by 0 bases and V by 5 bases; bases with no gene match: 6. Germline-derived CDR1 and CDR2 are SEHNR and FQNEAQ (reference sequence). The CDR3 here is CASSPPGTGSYEQYF. CDR3 DNA sequence: TGTGCCAGCAGCCCCCCCGGGACAGGCTCCTACGAGCAGTACTTC.

The genes are TRBV24-1 and TRBJ2-1, with D perhaps TRBD2 (5 bases). V lost 0 bases, J lost 3 bases, and 20 bases lay in between. From germline, CDR1 is KGHDR and CDR2 SFDVKD. CDR3 length: 19 residues. The CDR3 loop is CATSDLLPTSRVLYNEQFF. The CDR3 DNA reads as TGTGCCACCAGTGATTTGCTCCCAACTAGTAGGGTCCTCTACAATGAGCAGTTCTTC.

This rearrangement joins TRBV7-2 to TRBJ2-3; the match to TRBD1 covers 7 bases. CDR1 SGHTA and CDR2 FQGNSA come from the germline V gene. This CDR3 region has 15 residues. Unmatched junction bases numbered 2, after V lost 2 bases and J lost 0 bases. The CDR3 spells CASSLRGPSTDTQYF. CDR3 DNA sequence: TGTGCCAGCAGCTTAAGGGGGCCAAGCACAGATACGCAGTATTTT. The full variable domain, with the rest looked up from reference TRBV7-2 and TRBJ2-3, is GAGVSQSPSNKVTEKGKDVELRCDPISGHTALYWYRQSLGQGLEFLIYFQGNSAPDKSGLPSDRFSAERTGGSVSTLTIQRTQQEDSAVYLCASSLRGPSTDTQYFGPGTRLTVL.

The rearrangement joins TRBV3-1 (or the pseudogene TRBV3-2) to TRBJ1-5, with 8 bases identical to TRBD1. The germline CDR1 and CDR2 sequences are LGHDT and YNNKEL (reference sequence). This CDR3 is 15 amino acids long. The V segment lost 5 bases and the J segment 1 base; nucleotides outside the gene matches: 4. The CDR3 DNA reads as TGTGCCAGCAGCGGGACAGGTGGGAGCAATCAGCCCCAGCATTTT. As protein: CASSGTGGSNQPQHF.

The V and J genes are TRBV11-2 and TRBJ2-3; D remains ambiguous. Germline V CDR1 and CDR2: SGHAT, FQNNGV. Trimming removed 2 bases from V and 0 bases from J, with 9 bases in between. The CDR3 totals 15 residues. The CDR3, as DNA: TGTGCCAGCAGCTTAAATCGCGGTAGCACAGATACGCAGTATTTT. Protein product: CASSLNRGSTDTQYF.

The chain is built from TRBV9 and TRBJ2-7; 7 bases match TRBD2. The CDR3 totals 14 residues. Germline trimming cut 2 bases from V and 3 bases from J; bases unmatched to any gene: 5. The germline V gene has CDR1 SGDLS and CDR2 YYNGEE. CDR3 sequence (DNA): TGTGCCAGCAGCGTGGGAGGGGACGACTACGAGCAGTACTTC. Encoded protein: CASSVGGDDYEQYF.

The gene calls are TRBV5-4 and TRBJ2-2; D is perhaps TRBD2 (6 bases). Trimming left V 0 bases short and J 4 bases short, with 10 bases between. Germline CDR1 reads SGHNT; CDR2 reads YYREEE (reference sequence). The CDR3 is made up of 15 amino acids. CDR3 nucleotides: TGTGCCAGCAGCTTGGGGGGACTCCGCACCGGGGAGCTGTTTTTT. Translated, it gives CASSLGGLRTGELFF.

The chain couples TRBV7-8 to TRBJ1-5, with 8 bases lining up with TRBD1. The CDR3 is 14 residues long. Germline assignment: CDR1 SGHVS and CDR2 FQNEAQ. The V segment lost 6 bases and the J segment 2 bases; nucleotides outside the gene matches: 3. The CDR3 DNA sequence: TGTGCCAGCAGTGCGGACAGGGGCAATCAGCCCCAGCATTTT. This translates into CASSADRGNQPQHF. Full variable domain (remainder filled in from reference TRBV7-8 and TRBJ1-5): GAGVSQSPRYKVAKRGQDVALRCDPISGHVSLFWYQQALGQGPEFLTYFQNEAQLDKSGLPSDRFFAERPEGSVSTLKIQRTQQEDSAVYLCASSADRGNQPQHFGDGTRLSIL.

The chain couples TRBV5-6 to TRBJ1-2; 8 bases fit TRBD1. Per germline, CDR1 SGHDT and CDR2 YYEEEE. The junction had 9 bases not matched to a gene; V was cut back by 4 bases and J by 1 base. CDR3 length equals 16 residues. The CDR3 region has the DNA TGTGCCAGCAGCCCGCTCGACAGGGGTAGTAACTATGGCTACACCTTC. As protein: CASSPLDRGSNYGYTF.

The chain recombines TRBV6-5 with TRBJ2-3, with TRBD1 matching 7 bases. V dropped 5 bases and J dropped 3; count of bases not matched to a gene: 5. Per the germline V gene, CDR1 is MNHEY and CDR2 is SVGAGI. This CDR3 is built from 14 residues. The CDR3 here is CASSRDSETDTQYF. The CDR3 nucleotides read TGTGCCAGCAGTCGGGACAGCGAGACAGATACGCAGTATTTT.

CDR3 in DNA: TGTGCCAGCAGTTTTGCAGGGTCTAATCAGCCCCAGCATTTT. This sequence encodes CASSFAGSNQPQHF. V usage is TRBV27 and J usage is TRBJ1-5; D possibly corresponds to TRBD1 (5 bases). This CDR3 spans 14 amino acids. CDR1 and CDR2 (germline): MNHEY, SMNVEV (reference sequence). The V and J ends lost 3 bases and 4 bases respectively, with 10 bases between them.

This rearrangement joins TRBV4-3 to TRBJ2-1, with 9 positions matching TRBD1. J was trimmed by 4 bases and V by 3 bases; bases with no gene match: 1. CDR3 length: 14 amino acids. Germline V gene lookup returns CDR1 LGHNA and CDR2 YSLEER. This chain's CDR3 is CASSQGQGYNEQFF. The CDR3 nucleotides are TGCGCCAGCAGCCAGGGACAGGGTTACAATGAGCAGTTCTTC.

The table lists this clone with a few counts. This chain connects TRBV19 to TRBJ2-1, with TRBD2 identical over 9 bases. Germline assignment: CDR1 LNHDA and CDR2 SQIVND (reference sequence). CDR3 size: 17 residues. Trimming removed 0 bases from V and 5 bases from J; junction bases left unmatched: 8. CDR3 protein: CASSIDGAGGTNNEQFF. In nucleotides, the CDR3 is TGTGCCAGTAGTATAGATGGGGCGGGAGGGACGAACAATGAGCAGTTCTTC.

In DNA form, the CDR3 reads TGTGCCAGCAGCCAACCCGACAGGGAAGGCACAGATACGCAGTATTTT. The encoded protein is CASSQPDREGTDTQYF. The chain links TRBV16 to TRBJ2-3; 7 bases map to TRBD1. V shed 2 bases and J 1 base; nucleotides not matched to a gene: 6. Per germline, CDR1 KGHSY and CDR2 FQNENV. CDR3 length: 16 residues.

The J gene is TRBJ1-3, the V gene TRBV24-1; TRBD1 agrees at 7 bases. The CDR3 sequence is 15 residues long. J gave up 0 bases and V 6 bases, and 4 bases lay outside the gene matches. The V gene's germline CDR1 is KGHDR and CDR2 SFDVKD. CDR3 coding DNA: TGTGCCACCAGTTCTGGGACAGCCTCTGGAAACACCATATATTTT. It is translated as CATSSGTASGNTIYF.

This chain connects TRBV5-1 to TRBJ2-1; tentatively, D is TRBD2 (5 bases). This CDR3 spans 15 amino acids. Between the trimmed V and J ends, which lost 0 bases and 1 base, there was a span of 8 bases. Germline loops: CDR1 SGHRS, CDR2 YFSETQ. DNA for the CDR3: TGCGCCAGCAGCTTGGTTCGCGGGTCCTACAATGAGCAGTTCTTC. As protein: CASSLVRGSYNEQFF.